The 9 T cell receptor beta chains below were found in one sample sequenced in a study of blood T cell repertoires in COVID-19. Repertoires were generated with immunoSEQ multiplex PCR, while TCRdb's copy carries only in-frame clones and drops some. The repertoire includes 95,000 or so clones, 84% of them detected once, and about a quarter sits in the top ten. The sequencing input was peripheral blood. These TCRs come from a human donor in a cohort sampled during active COVID-19.

This clone was picked up one time. The chain employs TRBV6-5 and TRBJ2-7, with a weak D call TRBD2 (6 bases). V dropped 4 bases and J dropped 4 bases, with 20 bases sitting between them. The length of the CDR3 is 16 residues. Germline lookup yields CDR1 MNHEY and CDR2 SVGAGI. The CDR3 sequence: CASSFSGSAGFYEQYF. The CDR3, as DNA: TGTGCCAGCAGTTTCTCAGGGTCGGCGGGGTTTTACGAGCAGTACTTC.

This chain uses TRBV7-8 with TRBJ2-7; TRBD1 matches 10 bases. There are 15 residues in the CDR3. Germline V CDR1 and CDR2: SGHVS, FQNEAQ. Losses at the gene ends were 3 bases for V and 4 bases for J; bases not matched to a gene: 6. CDR3 sequence: CASSFIRDRGYEQYF. The CDR3 DNA follows: TGTGCCAGCAGCTTCATCCGGGACAGGGGATACGAGCAGTACTTC.

The chain combines TRBV7-8 with TRBJ1-4; tentatively, D is TRBD1 (5 bases). The V and J ends lost 1 base and 8 bases respectively, with 17 bases between them. Germline values: CDR1 SGHVS, CDR2 FQNEAQ. The CDR3 spans 16 residues. The CDR3 DNA reads TGTGCCAGCAGCTTAGGGGTAGCCGGGGGTTGGGAAAAACTGTTTTTT. Its protein is CASSLGVAGGWEKLFF.

The chain couples TRBV5-1 to TRBJ1-2, with 10 positions matching TRBD1. CDR1 SGHRS and CDR2 YFSETQ come from the germline V gene. V lost 2 bases, J lost 5 bases, and 6 bases stayed unmatched. This CDR3 is 15 amino acids long. CDR3 DNA sequence: TGCGCCAGCAGCTTCGGGGACAGGGGAATATATGGCTACACCTTC. It translates to CASSFGDRGIYGYTF.

The gene calls are TRBV5-5 and TRBJ1-2; 10 bases are a match to TRBD1. Germline CDR1 reads SGHKS; CDR2 reads YYEKEE (reference sequence). Trimming at V came to 4 bases and at J to 4 bases, leaving 4 bases not matched to a gene. The CDR3 length is 14 residues. The CDR3 nucleotides read TGTGCCAGCAGCGAAGGACAGGGGGTCTATGGCTACACCTTC. It encodes CASSEGQGVYGYTF.

The J gene is TRBJ1-6, the V gene TRBV28; a possible D gene is TRBD1 (6 bases). The CDR3 has 16 amino acids. V gave up 3 bases and J gave up 0 bases, with 9 bases separating them. The germline gives CDR1 MDHEN, CDR2 SYDVKM. CDR3: CASSFWGPSYNSPLHF. The CDR3 nucleotides are TGTGCCAGCAGTTTCTGGGGGCCCTCCTATAATTCACCCCTCCACTTT.

This clone was seen just once. CDR3 nucleotide sequence: TGCGCCAGCAGCTGGGGGGGAGTAGCTGCCAATGAGCAGTTCTTC. It specifies CASSWGGVAANEQFF. This sequence joins TRBV5-1 and TRBJ2-1; TRBD2 matches at 7 bases. Germline-derived CDR1 and CDR2 are SGHRS and YFSETQ. This CDR3 region has 15 residues. Trimming took 3 bases from V and 6 from J; bases not matched to a gene: 9.

The genes are TRBV11-2 and TRBJ1-5; TRBD1 matches 8 bases. Looked up from germline, CDR1 is SGHAT and CDR2 is FQNNGV. V dropped 3 bases and J dropped 3; count of bases not matched to a gene: 13. The CDR3 consists of 18 residues. CDR3 in DNA: TGTGCCAGCAGCTTGGGCGACAGGGGAGGGGGTAACAATCAGCCCCAGCATTTT. It yields the protein CASSLGDRGGGNNQPQHF.

This clone has only one observation. The chain employs TRBV5-6 and TRBJ1-6; 8 bases are shared with TRBD1. The CDR3 runs to 16 residues. Per the germline V gene, CDR1 is SGHDT and CDR2 is YYEEEE. V lost 0 bases to trimming and J lost 9 bases; unmatched junction nucleotides: 8. CDR3 bases: TGTGCCAGCAGCTTGGGGACAGGGAGCGTTGGTTCACCCCTCCACTTT. This sequence encodes CASSLGTGSVGSPLHF.